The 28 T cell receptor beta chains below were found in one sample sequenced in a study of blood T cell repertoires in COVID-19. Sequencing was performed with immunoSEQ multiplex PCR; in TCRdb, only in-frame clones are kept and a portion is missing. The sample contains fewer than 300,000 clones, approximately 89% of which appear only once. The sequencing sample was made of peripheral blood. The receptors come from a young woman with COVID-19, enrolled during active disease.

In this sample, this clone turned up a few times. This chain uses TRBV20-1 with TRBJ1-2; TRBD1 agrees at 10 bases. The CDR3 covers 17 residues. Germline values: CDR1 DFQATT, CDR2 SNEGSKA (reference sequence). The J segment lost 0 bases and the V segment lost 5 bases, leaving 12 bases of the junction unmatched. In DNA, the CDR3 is TGCAGTGCTGGTGCCGGGACAGGGGCGGCTGCTAACTATGGCTACACCTTC. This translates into CSAGAGTGAAANYGYTF.

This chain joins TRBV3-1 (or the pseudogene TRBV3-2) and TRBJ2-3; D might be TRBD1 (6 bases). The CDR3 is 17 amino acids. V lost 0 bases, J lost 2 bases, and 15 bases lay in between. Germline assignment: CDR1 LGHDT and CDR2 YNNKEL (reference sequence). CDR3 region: CASSQEGQTGSTDTQYF. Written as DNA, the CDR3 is TGTGCCAGCAGCCAAGAGGGACAAACAGGGTCCACAGATACGCAGTATTTT.

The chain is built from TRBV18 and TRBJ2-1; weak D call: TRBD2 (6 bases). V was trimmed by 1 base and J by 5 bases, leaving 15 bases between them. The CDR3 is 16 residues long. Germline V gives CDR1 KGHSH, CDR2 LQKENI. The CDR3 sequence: CASSPLGIAADNEQFF. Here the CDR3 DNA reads TGTGCCAGCTCACCACTCGGAATAGCGGCCGACAATGAGCAGTTCTTC.

The CDR3 DNA reads as TGTGCCATCAGTGAGTCGGGGACAGGGCTCCGTACCCAGTACTTC. Encoded protein: CAISESGTGLRTQYF. This chain uses TRBV10-3 with TRBJ2-5; 9 positions agree with TRBD1. Germline-derived CDR1 and CDR2 are ENHRY and SYGVKD. This CDR3 contains 15 residues. V trimming: 0 bases; J trimming: 8 bases; junction bases outside the gene matches: 7.

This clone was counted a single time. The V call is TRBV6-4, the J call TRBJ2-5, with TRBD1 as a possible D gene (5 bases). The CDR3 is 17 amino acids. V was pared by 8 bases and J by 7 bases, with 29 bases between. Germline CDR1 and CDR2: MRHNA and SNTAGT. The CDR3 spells CASYRFGAHYRVRTQYF. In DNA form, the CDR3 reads TGTGCCAGCTATCGTTTTGGGGCCCATTACCGGGTTAGGACCCAGTACTTC.

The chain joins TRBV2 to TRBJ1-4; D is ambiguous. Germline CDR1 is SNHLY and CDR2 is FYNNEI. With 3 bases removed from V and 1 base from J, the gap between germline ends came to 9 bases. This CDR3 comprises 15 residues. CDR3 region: CASSDQDRTNEKLFF. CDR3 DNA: TGTGCCAGCAGTGATCAGGATCGAACTAATGAAAAACTGTTTTTT.

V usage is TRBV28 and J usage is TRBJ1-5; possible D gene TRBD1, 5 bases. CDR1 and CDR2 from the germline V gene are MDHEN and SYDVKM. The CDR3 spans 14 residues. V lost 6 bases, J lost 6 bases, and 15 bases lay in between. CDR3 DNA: TGTGCCAGCAGCCAGGGAACAGCCGTTCAGCCCCAGCATTTT. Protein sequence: CASSQGTAVQPQHF.

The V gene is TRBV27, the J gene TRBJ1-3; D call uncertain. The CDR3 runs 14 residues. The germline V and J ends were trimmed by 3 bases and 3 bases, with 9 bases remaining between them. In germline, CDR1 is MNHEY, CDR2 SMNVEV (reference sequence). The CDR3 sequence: CASSFLGSGNTIYF. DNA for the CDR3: TGTGCCAGCAGTTTCCTGGGCAGTGGAAACACCATATATTTT.

DNA of the CDR3: TGTGCCTGGAGTGCGGGGACAGGGGGAGCTTTCTTT. Amino acid sequence: CAWSAGTGGAFF. V gene TRBV30 combines with J gene TRBJ1-1; 11 bases align to TRBD1. Per the germline V gene, CDR1 is GTSNPN and CDR2 is SVGIG (reference sequence). After removal of 1 base from V and 10 bases from J, the junction contained 2 bases not matched to a gene. There are 12 residues in the CDR3.

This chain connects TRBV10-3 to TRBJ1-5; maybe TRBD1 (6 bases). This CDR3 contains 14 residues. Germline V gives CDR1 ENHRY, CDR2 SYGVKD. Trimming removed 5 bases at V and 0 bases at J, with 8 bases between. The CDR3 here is CAISPDSSNQPQHF. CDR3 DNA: TGTGCCATCAGTCCGGACAGTAGCAATCAGCCCCAGCATTTT.

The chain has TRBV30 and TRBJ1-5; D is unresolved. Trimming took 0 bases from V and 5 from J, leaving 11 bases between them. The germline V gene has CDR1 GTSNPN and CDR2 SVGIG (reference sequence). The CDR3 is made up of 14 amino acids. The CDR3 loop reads CAWSVQTADQPQHF. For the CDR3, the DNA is TGTGCCTGGAGTGTACAAACAGCGGATCAGCCCCAGCATTTT.

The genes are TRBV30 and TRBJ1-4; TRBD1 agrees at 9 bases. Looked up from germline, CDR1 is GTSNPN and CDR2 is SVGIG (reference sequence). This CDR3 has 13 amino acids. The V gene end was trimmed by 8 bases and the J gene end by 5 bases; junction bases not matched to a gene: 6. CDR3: CARQDRGNEKLFF. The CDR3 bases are TGTGCCCGTCAGGACAGGGGCAATGAAAAACTGTTTTTT.

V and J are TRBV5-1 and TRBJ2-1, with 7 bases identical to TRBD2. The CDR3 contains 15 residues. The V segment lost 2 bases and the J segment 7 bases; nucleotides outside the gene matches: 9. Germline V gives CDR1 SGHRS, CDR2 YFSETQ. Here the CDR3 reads CASSFSPLGGNEQFF. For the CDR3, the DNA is TGCGCCAGCAGCTTTTCACCCCTCGGGGGGAATGAGCAGTTCTTC. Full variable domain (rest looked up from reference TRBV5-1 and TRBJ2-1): KAGVTQTPRYLIKTRGQQVTLSCSPISGHRSVSWYQQTPGQGLQFLFEYFSETQRNKGNFPGRFSGRQFSNSRSEMNVSTLELGDSALYLCASSFSPLGGNEQFFGPGTRLTVL.

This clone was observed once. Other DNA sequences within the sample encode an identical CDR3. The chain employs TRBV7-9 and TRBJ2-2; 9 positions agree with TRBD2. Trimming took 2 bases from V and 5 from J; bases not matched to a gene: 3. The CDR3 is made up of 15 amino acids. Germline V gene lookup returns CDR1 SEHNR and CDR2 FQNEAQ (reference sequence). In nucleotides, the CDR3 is TGTGCCAGCAGCTTATTAGCGGGAGATACCGGGGAGCTGTTTTTT. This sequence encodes CASSLLAGDTGELFF.

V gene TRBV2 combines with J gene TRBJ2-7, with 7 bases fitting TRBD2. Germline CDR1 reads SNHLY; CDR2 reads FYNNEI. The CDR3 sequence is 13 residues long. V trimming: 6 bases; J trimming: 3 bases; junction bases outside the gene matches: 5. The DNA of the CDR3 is TGTGCCAGCAGCTGGACTAGTGACTACGAGCAGTACTTC. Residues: CASSWTSDYEQYF. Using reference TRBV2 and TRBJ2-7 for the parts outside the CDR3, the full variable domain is EPEVTQTPSHQVTQMGQEVILRCVPISNHLYFYWYRQILGQKVEFLVSFYNNEISEKSEIFDDQFSVERPDGSNFTLKIRSTKLEDSAMYFCASSWTSDYEQYFGPGTRLTVT.

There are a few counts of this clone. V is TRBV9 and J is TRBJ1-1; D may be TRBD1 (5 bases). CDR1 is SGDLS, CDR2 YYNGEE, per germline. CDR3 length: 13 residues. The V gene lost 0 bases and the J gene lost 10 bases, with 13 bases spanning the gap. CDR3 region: CASSVEAGEIAFF. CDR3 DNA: TGTGCCAGCAGCGTAGAGGCGGGGGAGATAGCTTTCTTT.

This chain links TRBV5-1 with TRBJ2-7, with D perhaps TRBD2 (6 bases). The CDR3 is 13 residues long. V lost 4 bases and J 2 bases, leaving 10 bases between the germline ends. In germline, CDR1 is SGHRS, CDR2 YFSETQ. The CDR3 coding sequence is TGCGCCAGCAGCATAACTAGCACCTACGAGCAGTACTTC. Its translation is CASSITSTYEQYF.

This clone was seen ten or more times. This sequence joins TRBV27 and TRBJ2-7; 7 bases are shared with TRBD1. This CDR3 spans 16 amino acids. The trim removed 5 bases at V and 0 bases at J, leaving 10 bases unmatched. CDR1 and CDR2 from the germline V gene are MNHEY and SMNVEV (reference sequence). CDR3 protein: CASSAGWGQSSYEQYF. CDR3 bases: TGTGCCAGCAGTGCCGGTTGGGGACAGAGCTCCTACGAGCAGTACTTC.

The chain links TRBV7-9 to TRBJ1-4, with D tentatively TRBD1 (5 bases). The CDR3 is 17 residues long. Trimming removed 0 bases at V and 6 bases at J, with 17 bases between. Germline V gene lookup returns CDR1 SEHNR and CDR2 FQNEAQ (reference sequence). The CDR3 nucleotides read TGTGCCAGCAGCTTAGCATTGGCCCGTCAAGGGGATGAAAAACTGTTTTTT. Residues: CASSLALARQGDEKLFF.

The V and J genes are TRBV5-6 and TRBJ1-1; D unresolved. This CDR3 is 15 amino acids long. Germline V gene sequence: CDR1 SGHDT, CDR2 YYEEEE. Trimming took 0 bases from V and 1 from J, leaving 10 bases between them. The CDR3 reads CASSLELFENTEAFF. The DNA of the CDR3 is TGTGCCAGCAGCTTGGAGCTGTTCGAGAACACTGAAGCTTTCTTT.

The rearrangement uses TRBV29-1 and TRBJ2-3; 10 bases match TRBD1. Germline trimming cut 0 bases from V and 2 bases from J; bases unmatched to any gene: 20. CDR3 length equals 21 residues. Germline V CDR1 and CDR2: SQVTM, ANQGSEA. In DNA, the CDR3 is TGCAGCGTTGAAGAGATGACAGGGGGCTCATCCCCCGCTGCTTCCACAGATACGCAGTATTTT. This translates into CSVEEMTGGSSPAASTDTQYF.

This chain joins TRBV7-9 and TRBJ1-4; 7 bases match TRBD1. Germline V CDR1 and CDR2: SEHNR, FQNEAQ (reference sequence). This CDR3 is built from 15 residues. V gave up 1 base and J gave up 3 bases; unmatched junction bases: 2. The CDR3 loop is CASSLGGTANEKLFF. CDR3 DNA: TGTGCCAGCAGCTTAGGCGGGACAGCTAATGAAAAACTGTTTTTT.

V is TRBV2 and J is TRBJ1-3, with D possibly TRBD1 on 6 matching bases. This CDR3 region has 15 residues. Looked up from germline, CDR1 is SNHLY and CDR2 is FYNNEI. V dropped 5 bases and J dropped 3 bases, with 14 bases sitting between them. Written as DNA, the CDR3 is TGTGCCAGCAGTAATGGACAGAATTTTGGAAACACCATATATTTT. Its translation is CASSNGQNFGNTIYF.

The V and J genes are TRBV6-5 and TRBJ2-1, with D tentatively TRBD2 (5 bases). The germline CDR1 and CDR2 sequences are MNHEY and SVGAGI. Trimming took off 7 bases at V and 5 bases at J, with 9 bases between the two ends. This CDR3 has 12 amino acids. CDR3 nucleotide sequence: TGTGCCAGCACGCCTAGCAACAATGAGCAGTTCTTC. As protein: CASTPSNNEQFF.

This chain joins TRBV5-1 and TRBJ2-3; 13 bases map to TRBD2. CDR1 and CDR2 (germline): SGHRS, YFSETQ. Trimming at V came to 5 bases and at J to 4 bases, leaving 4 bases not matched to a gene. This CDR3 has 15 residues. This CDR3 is CASRLGLAGADTQYF. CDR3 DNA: TGCGCCAGCAGACTCGGACTAGCGGGAGCAGATACGCAGTATTTT.

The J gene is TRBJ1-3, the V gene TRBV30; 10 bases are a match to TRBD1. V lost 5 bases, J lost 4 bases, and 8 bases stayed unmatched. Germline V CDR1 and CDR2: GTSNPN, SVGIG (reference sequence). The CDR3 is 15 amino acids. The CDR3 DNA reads TGTGCCTGGCTCCGGGACAGGGGATCAGGAAACACCATATATTTT. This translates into CAWLRDRGSGNTIYF. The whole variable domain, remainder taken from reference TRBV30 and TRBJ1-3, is SQTIHQWPATLVQPVGSPLSLECTVEGTSNPNLYWYRQAAGRGLQLLFYSVGIGQISSEVPQNLSASRPQDRQFILSSKKLLLSDSGFYLCAWLRDRGSGNTIYFGEGSWLTVV.

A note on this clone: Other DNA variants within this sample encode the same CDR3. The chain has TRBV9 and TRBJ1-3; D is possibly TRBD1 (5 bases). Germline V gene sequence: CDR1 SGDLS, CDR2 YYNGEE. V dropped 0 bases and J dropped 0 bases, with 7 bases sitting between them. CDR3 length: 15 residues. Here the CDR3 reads CASSVGGVSGNTIYF. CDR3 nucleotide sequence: TGTGCCAGCAGCGTAGGGGGGGTCTCTGGAAACACCATATATTTT.

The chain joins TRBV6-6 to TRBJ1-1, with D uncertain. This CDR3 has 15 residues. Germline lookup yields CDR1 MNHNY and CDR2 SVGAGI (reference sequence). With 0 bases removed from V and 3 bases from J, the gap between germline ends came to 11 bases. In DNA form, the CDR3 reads TGTGCCAGCAGTTACTCGAGAGGGAAGGACACTGAAGCTTTCTTT. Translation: CASSYSRGKDTEAFF.